The T cell receptor beta chain under discussion was sequenced for a study of response to subunit inactivated influenza vaccine. On this clonotype: Its antigen is undetermined.

The study, taken as a whole, reports: Authors suggested few new T cells are recruited by each seasonal influenza vaccination.

In TCRdb, the RT-PCR reads were re-called with MiXCR into one record per CDR3 protein. The sample has roughly 780,000 distinct CDR3 sequences; approximately 17% are singletons. Trimming took 3 bases from V and 5 from J; bases not matched to a gene: 3. The CDR3 runs 14 residues. This clonotype originated in a man aged 45-60 years who received an inactivated influenza vaccine. Sequences were derived from PBMCs from blood, sampled 5 days after vaccination. The chain uses TRBV12-3 or TRBV12-4 and TRBJ1-5, with TRBD1 identical over 8 bases. CDR3 DNA: TGTGCCAGCAGTTTTCAGGGGGCCCATCAGCCCCAGCATTTT. The encoded protein is CASSFQGAHQPQHF.